One and the same sample provided the 6 T cell receptor beta chains below, sequenced in a study of CD8 T cells in Susac syndrome (dated by TCRdb to about 2019). Receptor libraries were prepared by the immunoSEQ multiplex PCR assay. RNA was extracted using the RNeasy kit, and roughly 0.5 to 1 ug of the RNA was reverse transcribed with random hexamers. Using fastp at Q25 and MiXCR, TCRdb reprocessed the public reads and kept productive beta chains. Rows with one shared CDR3 protein collapse into an entry with the most common genes and DNA. The sample contains more than 100,000 distinct CDR3 sequences, roughly 96% of them found a single time. The ten largest account for roughly 0.11% of the sample. The sequenced sample was CD4+ T cells from PBMCs. These receptors all stem from a human donor in good health.

The V gene is TRBV5-1, the J gene TRBJ2-3, with 9 bases aligning to TRBD1. The germline gives CDR1 SGHRS, CDR2 YFSETQ. This CDR3 contains 16 residues. The junction had 6 bases not matched to a gene; V was cut back by 4 bases and J by 0 bases. The chain's CDR3 is CASSPTGGLSTDTQYF. The CDR3 DNA sequence: TGCGCCAGCAGCCCTACAGGGGGCCTAAGCACAGATACGCAGTATTTT.

This chain's CDR3 is CASSQGLFGANVLTF. The CDR3 DNA follows: TGTGCCAGCAGCCAAGGCTTATTTGGGGCCAACGTCCTGACTTTC. V usage is TRBV3-1 and J usage is TRBJ2-6; D is undetermined. The CDR3 is 15 amino acids. Trimming removed 1 base from V and 3 bases from J, with 7 bases in between. Germline lookup yields CDR1 LGHDT and CDR2 YNNKEL (reference sequence).

The CDR3 DNA reads TGCAGTGCGGGCCCCAGTCTCTACGAGCAGTACTTC. Encoded protein: CSAGPSLYEQYF. The chain recombines TRBV20-1 with TRBJ2-7; D ambiguous. Germline-derived CDR1 and CDR2 are DFQATT and SNEGSKA (reference sequence). The CDR3 runs to 12 residues. Trimming took off 6 bases at V and 3 bases at J, with 12 bases between the two ends.

This chain connects TRBV5-1 to TRBJ2-5, with a possible D match to TRBD2 (5 bases). V shed 4 bases and J shed 1 base, with 23 bases lying between them. CDR3 size: 18 residues. From germline, CDR1 is SGHRS and CDR2 YFSETQ. CDR3 DNA sequence: TGCGCCAGCAGCGATTACTATTTGGCGCGGGCTCTCCAAGAGACCCAGTACTTC. Translating it yields CASSDYYLARALQETQYF.

V and J are TRBV12-3 or TRBV12-4 and TRBJ2-5; 10 nucleotides match TRBD2. V shed 7 bases and J 5 bases; nucleotides not matched to a gene: 7. This CDR3 has 14 amino acids. DNA for the CDR3: TGTGCCAGCACTCCACTAGCGGGGTATGAGACCCAGTACTTC. Translated, it gives CASTPLAGYETQYF.

The chain couples TRBV3-1 to TRBJ1-5; D remains unclear. Germline V gene sequence: CDR1 LGHDT, CDR2 YNNKEL (reference sequence). Trimming took off 5 bases at V and 2 bases at J, with 10 bases between the two ends. This CDR3 has 14 amino acids. CDR3 DNA sequence: TGTGCCAGCAGCGACCTTCCGGGCAATCAGCCCCAGCATTTT. Translated, it gives CASSDLPGNQPQHF.